Presented here are 26 T cell receptor beta chains from one specimen sequenced in a study of read filtering for tumor transcriptome and immune sequencing. Molecular barcoded adaptors covering alpha/delta and beta/gamma chains were used on approximately 440 ng RNA. Each CDR3 protein is one row after TCRdb ran MiXCR on the reads. The table lists fewer than 45,000 distinct CDR3 sequences, around an eighth of them singletons, with approximately 28% in the top ten. The sequenced material came from a population of CD138-negative cells sorted from bone marrow. These receptors all stem from a donor over 35 with multiple myeloma.

There are a few counts of this clonotype. J is TRBJ1-2 and V is TRBV5-1; 7 bases match TRBD1. Trimming at V came to 0 bases and at J to 4 bases, leaving 3 bases not matched to a gene. The CDR3 is made up of 14 amino acids. Germline CDR1 reads SGHRS; CDR2 reads YFSETQ. The CDR3 loop reads CASSLDAGGYGYTF. CDR3 DNA sequence: TGCGCCAGCAGCTTGGATGCAGGGGGCTATGGCTACACCTTC.

The chain uses TRBV20-1 and TRBJ2-7; 10 nucleotides agree with TRBD2. This CDR3 spans 13 amino acids. Germline values: CDR1 DFQATT, CDR2 SNEGSKA (reference sequence). The trim removed 6 bases at V and 2 bases at J, leaving 4 bases unmatched. Written as DNA, the CDR3 is TGCAGTGCAGCACTAGCGGGGCCCTACGAGCAGTACTTC. Residues: CSAALAGPYEQYF.

There are many counts of this clonotype. The genes are TRBV5-4 and TRBJ2-3, with a weak D call TRBD2 (5 bases). The V end lost 1 base, the J end lost 0 bases, and 6 bases lay between the germline ends. The CDR3 sequence is 14 residues long. Germline V gene data show CDR1 as SGHNT and CDR2 as YYREEE (reference sequence). The CDR3 sequence is CASSLPGSTDTQYF. For the CDR3, the DNA is TGTGCCAGCAGCTTGCCGGGAAGCACAGATACGCAGTATTTT.

There are many counts of this clonotype. The chain carries TRBV7-9 and TRBJ2-5; 10 bases line up with TRBD2. Unmatched junction bases numbered 17, after V lost 5 bases and J lost 5 bases. CDR1 is SEHNR, CDR2 FQNEAQ, per germline (reference sequence). The CDR3 is 18 amino acids. In DNA form, the CDR3 reads TGTGCCAGCAGCCCCCTAGCCGCTAGCGGGAGAGTGTGGGAGACCCAGTACTTC. This translates into CASSPLAASGRVWETQYF.

This clonotype was found many times. The J gene is TRBJ2-5, the V gene TRBV7-9, with D tentatively TRBD2 (6 bases). The CDR3 runs 17 residues. Germline V gene lookup returns CDR1 SEHNR and CDR2 FQNEAQ (reference sequence). The ends were cut back, 5 bases at V and 4 bases at J, with 23 bases in the middle. Here the CDR3 DNA reads TGTGCCAGCAGCCCGCGGACCAACGGACTACGTGGAGAGACCCAGTACTTC. Its protein is CASSPRTNGLRGETQYF.

This clonotype was counted at least ten times. The chain couples TRBV5-1 to TRBJ1-6; 7 nucleotides align to TRBD1. Per the germline V gene, CDR1 is SGHRS and CDR2 is YFSETQ. The CDR3 is made up of 16 amino acids. With 4 bases clipped from V and 10 bases from J, the junction kept 14 bases outside the gene matches. Here the CDR3 reads CASSTRQQGMGSPLHF. The DNA for the CDR3 is TGCGCCAGCAGCACACGGCAACAGGGGATGGGATCACCCCTCCACTTT.

This clonotype was seen many times. The J gene is TRBJ2-7, the V gene TRBV28; tentatively, D is TRBD2 (6 bases). The V gene's germline CDR1 is MDHEN and CDR2 SYDVKM. Between the trimmed V and J ends, which lost 7 bases and 0 bases, there was a span of 19 bases. The CDR3 runs to 16 residues. CDR3 in amino acids: CASIQGRRGSSYEQYF. The CDR3 DNA sequence: TGTGCCAGCATCCAAGGCCGGCGGGGTAGCTCCTACGAGCAGTACTTC. Together with reference TRBV28 and TRBJ2-7, the CDR3 gives the full variable domain: DVKVTQSSRYLVKRTGEKVFLECVQDMDHENMFWYRQDPGLGLRLIYFSYDVKMKEKGDIPEGYSVSREKKERFSLILESASTNQTSMYLCASIQGRRGSSYEQYFGPGTRLTVT.

Turning to this clonotype: A much larger clonotype is one base distant, so this may be a read error. The chain has TRBV20-1 and TRBJ2-1; no reliable D call. CDR3 length: 13 amino acids. Germline lookup yields CDR1 DFQATT and CDR2 SNEGSKA (reference sequence). In nucleotides, the CDR3 is TGCAGTGCTGGAGATTCGCACGGGCTAAGCCAGTTCTTC. It is translated as CSAGDSHGLSQFF.

This clonotype was counted ten times or more. The genes are TRBV5-6 and TRBJ2-7; D call uncertain. The CDR3 totals 14 residues. Trimming pared 0 bases from V and 0 bases from J, leaving 7 bases between. CDR1 and CDR2 (germline): SGHDT, YYEEEE. The CDR3 DNA reads as TGTGCCAGCAGCTTGGGACGGAACTCCTACGAGCAGTACTTC. Its protein product is CASSLGRNSYEQYF.

In this sample, this clonotype turned up many times. The chain is built from TRBV7-2 and TRBJ2-1, with TRBD1 identical over 7 bases. The V gene's germline CDR1 is SGHTA and CDR2 FQGNSA. This CDR3 spans 13 amino acids. The V segment lost 8 bases and the J segment 5 bases; nucleotides outside the gene matches: 6. The DNA for the CDR3 is TGTGCCAGCCACAAGACAGGGAACAATGAGCAGTTCTTC. Its translation is CASHKTGNNEQFF.

There are many counts of this clonotype. The chain is built from TRBV5-1 and TRBJ2-1; 7 nucleotides match TRBD2. The germline V gene encodes CDR1 SGHRS and CDR2 YFSETQ. V lost 9 bases to trimming and J lost 5 bases; unmatched junction nucleotides: 8. The CDR3 has 13 residues. In nucleotides, the CDR3 is TGCGCCATTACGAGCGGGAATGACAATGAGCAGTTCTTC. Protein: CAITSGNDNEQFF.

This clonotype was seen at least ten times. The chain combines TRBV12-3 or TRBV12-4 with TRBJ2-7, with D possibly matching TRBD2 (6 bases). Trimming shortened V by 6 bases and J by 3 bases, and 18 bases separated the two germline ends. The CDR3 spans 15 residues. The CDR3 loop is CASREGAGTFYEQYF. The CDR3 DNA is TGTGCCAGCAGGGAGGGAGCAGGGACCTTCTACGAGCAGTACTTC.

Many counts were recorded for this clonotype. The V call is TRBV18, the J call TRBJ1-3, with 7 bases fitting TRBD1. The CDR3 runs to 15 residues. After removal of 3 bases from V and 0 bases from J, the junction contained 2 bases not matched to a gene. The germline V gene has CDR1 KGHSH and CDR2 LQKENI. The CDR3 sequence is CASSPDRNSGNTIYF. In DNA, the CDR3 is TGTGCCAGCTCACCGGACAGGAACTCTGGAAACACCATATATTTT.

This clonotype was picked up many times. The chain uses TRBV29-1 and TRBJ2-1, with D possibly TRBD2 on 6 matching bases. V lost 0 bases to trimming and J lost 7 bases, with 7 bases between them. The CDR3 loop spans 12 amino acids. Germline V gene data show CDR1 as SQVTM and CDR2 as ANQGSEA. CDR3 DNA: TGCAGCGTTGAAGATCGGGGGAATGAGCAGTTCTTC. This codes for CSVEDRGNEQFF.

This clonotype was seen at least ten times. The gene calls are TRBV29-1 and TRBJ1-5; D may be TRBD1 (5 bases). The CDR3 extends over 13 amino acids. V gave up 5 bases and J gave up 3 bases, with 11 bases separating them. Germline V lookup: CDR1 SQVTM, CDR2 ANQGSEA. CDR3 in DNA: TGCAGCGTTACGCAGGGCCCCAATCAGCCCCAGCATTTT. It specifies CSVTQGPNQPQHF. Complete variable domain (other parts from reference TRBV29-1 and TRBJ1-5): SAVISQKPSRDICQRGTSLTIQCQVDSQVTMMFWYRQQPGQSLTLIATANQGSEATYESGFVIDKFPISRPNLTFSTLTVSNMSPEDSSIYLCSVTQGPNQPQHFGDGTRLSIL.

This clonotype has ten or more counts. This rearrangement joins TRBV28 to TRBJ2-7, with 7 bases fitting TRBD1. Germline values: CDR1 MDHEN, CDR2 SYDVKM. The V segment lost 4 bases and the J segment 0 bases; nucleotides outside the gene matches: 3. The CDR3 runs 14 residues. CDR3 nucleotide sequence: TGTGCCAGCAGTTCTGGGGACAGCTCCTACGAGCAGTACTTC. Encoded protein: CASSSGDSSYEQYF.

This clonotype was seen ten or more times. V is TRBV11-2 and J is TRBJ2-5, with 7 bases matching TRBD1. Germline CDR1 is SGHAT and CDR2 is FQNNGV. Trimming removed 3 bases from V and 5 bases from J; junction bases left unmatched: 6. There are 14 residues in the CDR3. The DNA for the CDR3 is TGTGCCAGCAGCTTGGGACAGCCTCCGGAGACCCAGTACTTC. This gives the protein CASSLGQPPETQYF.

Details on this clonotype: One base away lies a much larger clone, so this may be a sequencing read error. The rearrangement joins TRBV7-2 to TRBJ2-3, with D unclear. Trimming stripped 2 bases from V and 2 bases from J, with 8 bases between. CDR1 is SGHTA and CDR2 is FQGNSA in the germline V gene. The CDR3 is 14 amino acids. The CDR3 region has the DNA TGTGCCAGCAGCTTATCCGGAACCACAGATACGCAGTATTTT. Its protein product is CASSLSGTTDTQYF. Combining the CDR3 with reference TRBV7-2 and TRBJ2-3 gives the whole variable domain GAGVSQSPSNKVTEKGKDVELRCDPISGHTALYWYRQSLGQGLEFLIYFQGNSAPDKSGLPSDRFSAERTGGSVSTLTIQRTQQEDSAVYLCASSLSGTTDTQYFGPGTRLTVL.

This clonotype was recorded at least ten times. The chain combines TRBV27 with TRBJ2-7, with TRBD1 identical over 12 bases. The CDR3 has 14 amino acids. In germline, CDR1 is MNHEY, CDR2 SMNVEV (reference sequence). V was pared by 8 bases and J by 2 bases, with 4 bases of the junction left unmatched. The CDR3 region has the DNA TGTGCCAGCGGGGACAGGGGGCCAGCCTACGAGCAGTACTTC. This translates into CASGDRGPAYEQYF.

This clonotype was observed many times. J is TRBJ2-1 and V is TRBV5-4; D uncertain. The CDR3 has 10 residues. Trimming took 8 bases from V and 10 from J, leaving 10 bases between them. The V gene's germline CDR1 is SGHNT and CDR2 YYREEE (reference sequence). CDR3 sequence (DNA): TGTGCCAGTGGGCTCAGCGAGCAGTTCTTC. Translated, it gives CASGLSEQFF.

This clonotype was found many times. The V and J genes are TRBV2 and TRBJ1-5; no firm D call. The CDR3 covers 14 residues. CDR1 is SNHLY, CDR2 FYNNEI, per germline. Trimming cost V 3 bases and J 1 base, with 7 bases left between them. The CDR3 reads CASSDSGSNQPQHF. The CDR3 DNA reads TGTGCCAGCAGTGACTCCGGGAGCAATCAGCCCCAGCATTTT.

This clonotype was found many times. V gene TRBV6-2 or TRBV6-3 combines with J gene TRBJ2-1; 8 nucleotides match TRBD2. Germline-derived CDR1 and CDR2 are MNHEY and SVGEGT. The CDR3 has 14 residues. Losses at the gene ends were 7 bases for V and 0 bases for J; bases not matched to a gene: 2. The CDR3 DNA reads as TGTGCCAGCATTGCGGGGGGCTCCTACAATGAGCAGTTCTTC. It encodes CASIAGGSYNEQFF.

There are many counts of this clonotype. V and J are TRBV2 and TRBJ2-6; a weak D match, TRBD1 (5 bases). The CDR3 sequence is 18 residues long. Per the germline V gene, CDR1 is SNHLY and CDR2 is FYNNEI. The V end was cut by 8 bases, the J end by 0 bases, with 20 bases between. The CDR3 spells CASSLNRTPISGANVLTF. The CDR3 bases are TGTGCCAGCTCTTTGAACAGGACCCCTATCTCTGGGGCCAACGTCCTGACTTTC.

This clonotype has just one count. The chain employs TRBV30 and TRBJ2-7; D might be TRBD1 (7 bases). Trimming removed 1 base from V and 6 bases from J, with 19 bases in between. There are 15 residues in the CDR3. The germline gives CDR1 GTSNPN, CDR2 SVGIG (reference sequence). DNA for the CDR3: TGTGCCTGGAGTGCTGGACAGGCAGGGGACTGCGAGCAGTACTTC. Its protein is CAWSAGQAGDCEQYF.

Of note for this clonotype: This could be a read error, since a much larger clone is one nucleotide away. Likely a read error: the CDR3 ends without its conserved phenylalanine or tryptophan. V usage is TRBV18 and J usage is TRBJ2-1, with D unresolved. Germline V CDR1 and CDR2: KGHSH, LQKENI. Trimming took 3 bases from V and 9 from J, leaving 12 bases between them. The CDR3 has 13 residues. The CDR3 is CASSPQERTEQFS. The CDR3 nucleotides are TGTGCCAGCTCACCCCAGGAAAGGACTGAGCAGTTCTCC.

This clonotype was counted many times. The chain has TRBV5-1 and TRBJ1-5; TRBD1 matches 7 bases. This CDR3 has 15 residues. The germline V gene has CDR1 SGHRS and CDR2 YFSETQ. The J segment lost 6 bases and the V segment lost 4 bases, leaving 10 bases of the junction unmatched. DNA of the CDR3: TGCGCCAGCAGCGATACAGGGGCCGCCGGTCAGCCCCAGCATTTT. It encodes CASSDTGAAGQPQHF. The full variable domain, completed using reference TRBV5-1 and TRBJ1-5, is KAGVTQTPRYLIKTRGQQVTLSCSPISGHRSVSWYQQTPGQGLQFLFEYFSETQRNKGNFPGRFSGRQFSNSRSEMNVSTLELGDSALYLCASSDTGAAGQPQHFGDGTRLSIL.